This is a list of T cell receptor beta chains from one sample in a study of T cell repertoires in aging, cancer and after chemotherapy. MiXCR, run by TCRdb on the multiplex PCR reads, gives a single entry per CDR3 protein. In the table there are just over 1,000 distinct CDR3 sequences, about 30% of which are singletons. The material sequenced was blood. These TCRs come from a human donor with a blood cancer. The CDR3 runs from the conserved cysteine through the conserved F or W. The D gene is left open where the match is weak. For some rows the clone size is stated as once, few or many, or as a class when expanded; others skip it.

clone size	V gene	D gene	J gene	CDR3 length	CDR3 DNA	CDR3 protein
.	TRBV6-5	.	TRBJ2-3	11	TGTGCCAGCAGTTACGTGGGTACGCAGTATTTT	CASSYVGTQYF
medium-sized	TRBV27	.	TRBJ1-2	14	TGTGCCAGCAGTGCCCCGGGGCAAGCCTATGGCTACACCTTC	CASSAPGQAYGYTF
medium-sized	TRBV2	TRBD2	TRBJ2-3	16	TGTGCCAGCAGCGTGGGACTAGCGCAGAGCACAGATACGCAGTATTTT	CASSVGLAQSTDTQYF
medium-sized	TRBV4-3	.	TRBJ2-2	17	TGCGCCAGCAGCCAAGAGCCCGGAGAGGCCCTCCCCGGGGAGCTGTTTTTT	CASSQEPGEALPGELFF
medium-sized	TRBV5-4	.	TRBJ1-1	14	TGTGCCAGCAGCCCTGTAGGAGTTCGCACTGAAGCTTTCTTT	CASSPVGVRTEAFF
medium-sized	TRBV20-1	.	TRBJ2-3	16	TGCAGTGCTAGTGGGGAGGGGGGGGTGACCTTAGATACGCAGTATTTT	CSASGEGGVTLDTQYF
medium-sized	TRBV20-1	TRBD1	TRBJ2-7	13	TGCAGTGCCCAGAGGGGGCATGGGGGCGAGCAGTACTTC	CSAQRGHGGEQYF
once	TRBV6-1	.	TRBJ2-3	15	TGTGCCAGCAGTGAACTCCTTCCTAGCACAGATACGCAGTATTTT	CASSELLPSTDTQYF
large	TRBV6-5	TRBD2	TRBJ2-1	14	TGTGCCAGCAGTGATCGGACTAGGCACAATGAGCAGTTCTTC	CASSDRTRHNEQFF
once	TRBV28	TRBD1	TRBJ1-2	11	TGTGCCAGCCTCAGGGGGATAGGCTACACCTTC	CASLRGIGYTF
large	TRBV11-1	TRBD1	TRBJ1-2	15	TGTGCCAGCAGACCTATGACAGGGGCACTCTATGGCTACACCTTC	CASRPMTGALYGYTF
.	TRBV27	.	TRBJ2-2	12	TGTGCCAGCACAGGCGACACGGGGGAGCTGTTTTTT	CASTGDTGELFF
large	TRBV6-5	TRBD1	TRBJ2-7	15	TGTGCCAGCAGCCGGCCGGGGACAGGGCTATCCGAGCAGTACTTC	CASSRPGTGLSEQYF
large	TRBV19	.	TRBJ1-1	12	TGTGCCAGTAGTATCTTAAGGGGTGAAGCTTTCTTT	CASSILRGEAFF
large	TRBV24-1	TRBD2	TRBJ2-1	15	TGTGCCACCAGTAATAAGCGGGGCTCCTACAATGAGCAGTTCTTC	CATSNKRGSYNEQFF
.	TRBV6-1	TRBD2	TRBJ2-3	15	TGTGCCAGCAGTGAACTAGCGGGAGGGCCAGATACGCGGTATTTT	CASSELAGGPDTRYF
medium-sized	TRBV19	.	TRBJ1-2	12	TGTGCCAGTAGTATCCTATTGGGCGGCTACACCTTC	CASSILLGGYTF
medium-sized	TRBV28	.	TRBJ1-2	13	TGTGCCAGCAGTTTATCATGGAACTATGGCTACACCTTC	CASSLSWNYGYTF
large	TRBV7-2	TRBD2	TRBJ2-3	15	TGTGCCAGCAGCTCCGGACTAGCGGGAACAGATACGCAGTATTTT	CASSSGLAGTDTQYF
.	TRBV6-5	TRBD2	TRBJ2-2	17	TGTGCCAGCAGTGAAGGCCGTCTAGCGGGATCAACCGGGGAGCTGTTTTTT	CASSEGRLAGSTGELFF
few	TRBV28	.	TRBJ1-2	12	TGTGCCACCTATATAGCCGGCTATGGCTACACCTTC	CATYIAGYGYTF
medium-sized	TRBV7-9	.	TRBJ2-1	15	TGTGCCAGCAGCTTAAGGGGGGGGGGCTGGGGTGAGCAGTTCTTC	CASSLRGGGWGEQFF
.	TRBV21-1	.	TRBJ1-5	15	TGTGCCAGCAGCAAAAGGTGGGTCCAAAGGGGGCCCCAGCATTTT	CASSKRWVQRGPQHF
.	TRBV5-6	.	TRBJ2-3	13	TGTGCCAGCAGCCGCCAGAAGAGGTATACGCAGTATTTT	CASSRQKRYTQYF
large	TRBV6-1	.	TRBJ2-2	15	TGTGCCAGCAGTGGGGCAGGCTTCGCCACCGGGGAGCTGTTTTTT	CASSGAGFATGELFF
medium-sized	TRBV7-2	TRBD2	TRBJ2-1	15	TGTGCCAGCAGCCCCGGACTAGCGGCTTACAATGAGCAGTTCTTC	CASSPGLAAYNEQFF
large	TRBV6-2/TRBV6-3	.	TRBJ2-7	15	TGTGCCAGCAGTCCCTCTACCGGGACAAGCTACGAGCAGTACTTC	CASSPSTGTSYEQYF
.	TRBV30	.	TRBJ1-5	15	TGTGCCTGGAGTGGTCGGGGGATCCAAGGGAAGCCCCAGCATTTT	CAWSGRGIQGKPQHF
medium-sized	TRBV24-1	.	TRBJ2-7	12	TGTGCCACCAGTGAGTCAGGGGACGAGCAGTACTTC	CATSESGDEQYF
medium-sized	TRBV5-1	.	TRBJ2-1	13	TGCGCCAGCAGACTGGAGAACTACAATGAGCAGTTCTTC	CASRLENYNEQFF
.	TRBV28	.	TRBJ1-6	16	TGTGCCAGCAGTCCCACCGGGACGGACTATAATTCACCCCTCCACTTT	CASSPTGTDYNSPLHF
.	TRBV20-1	.	TRBJ1-1	14	TGCAGTGCTAGTGTCGCGGGCCTTAACACTGAAGCTTTCTTT	CSASVAGLNTEAFF
large	TRBV6-5	.	TRBJ2-4	14	TGTGCCAGCAGACCCCCCCTAACCAAAAACATTCAGTACTTC	CASRPPLTKNIQYF
.	TRBV5-4	TRBD1	TRBJ2-3	15	TGTGCCAGCAGGGTCCGGGACAGGAGTGCAGATACGCAGTATTTT	CASRVRDRSADTQYF
.	TRBV27	TRBD2	TRBJ2-3	15	TGTGCCAGCAGTTTATGGGGCGGGAGGGCAGATACGCAGTATTTT	CASSLWGGRADTQYF
medium-sized	TRBV6-5	.	TRBJ1-1	15	TGTGCCAGCAGCCGAAGCGGGGTGGGGGCCACTGAAGCTTTCTTT	CASSRSGVGATEAFF
.	TRBV27	.	TRBJ2-1	15	TGTGCCAGCAGTTTCGCCGCCGCCTCCTACAATGAGCAGTTCTTC	CASSFAAASYNEQFF
few	TRBV20-1	.	TRBJ2-1	12	TGCAGTGCTAGAGGCCAGGGCAGGGAGCAGTTCTTC	CSARGQGREQFF
large	TRBV10-3	TRBD1	TRBJ2-3	16	TGTGCCACCCGGACAGGGAGTGGATTGACCACAGATACGCAGTATTTT	CATRTGSGLTTDTQYF
.	TRBV27	TRBD2	TRBJ2-3	16	TGTGCCAGCAGTGGGACGGGGGGGCGAGGCACAGATACGCAGTATTTT	CASSGTGGRGTDTQYF
.	TRBV6-5	.	TRBJ2-1	14	TGTGCCAGCAGTTACCCGGGGACACAGGGCCGGCAGTTCTTC	CASSYPGTQGRQFF
.	TRBV27	.	TRBJ2-3	14	TGTGCCAGCAGACTATGGGGGGGCGGGGATACGCAGTATTTT	CASRLWGGGDTQYF
.	TRBV11-3	.	TRBJ1-1	13	TGTGCCAGCAGCTTAGTTCGGAACACTGAAGCTTTCTTT	CASSLVRNTEAFF
large	TRBV6-4	.	TRBJ2-1	15	TGTGCCAGCAGTGACTCTAGCGGCTCCTACAATGAGCAGTTCTTC	CASSDSSGSYNEQFF
medium-sized	TRBV7-2	TRBD2	TRBJ2-2	17	TGTGCCAGCAGCTTAAGATCTAGCGGGACGGTCACCGGGGAGCTGTTTTTT	CASSLRSSGTVTGELFF
medium-sized	TRBV27	.	TRBJ1-1	13	TGTGCCAGCAGTTTACAGGGGCTCACTGAAGCTTTCTTT	CASSLQGLTEAFF
large	TRBV27	.	TRBJ2-3	14	TGTGCCAGCAGTTCCCAGGCCGGGACAGATACGCAGTATTTT	CASSSQAGTDTQYF
large	TRBV15	.	TRBJ2-1	13	TGTGCCACCAGCAGAGATTCCCAGAACGAGCAGTTCTTC	CATSRDSQNEQFF
.	TRBV6-2/TRBV6-3	.	TRBJ1-1	16	TGTGCCAGCATTTTAAGCTGGGACACCCGAAACACTGAAGCTTTCTTT	CASILSWDTRNTEAFF
medium-sized	TRBV6-2/TRBV6-3	.	TRBJ2-7	13	TGTGCCAGCACGATCCTCGAATCTGGGGAGCAGTACTTC	CASTILESGEQYF
medium-sized	TRBV5-1	.	TRBJ2-3	16	TGCGCCAGCAGCGCTGGTACTCCGGGCAACAAAGATACGCAGTATTTT	CASSAGTPGNKDTQYF
medium-sized	TRBV5-1	.	TRBJ2-7	14	TGCGCCAGCAGGGTGGGGGCTAGCTCCTACGAGCAGTACTTC	CASRVGASSYEQYF
.	TRBV2	.	TRBJ1-5	12	TGTGCCAGCAACGGGGGCAATCAGCCCCAGCATTTT	CASNGGNQPQHF